This T cell receptor (beta chain) was observed in a study of vaccination and CD4 T cells after COVID-19 (dated by TCRdb to between 2021 and 2023). For context, the study as a whole: Convalescent patients had a positive SARS-CoV-2 result on nasal swab PCR, and of these patients, nine had mild disease and one had severe disease. Six males and four females were included in the convalescent cohort, with two Hispanic individuals, seven Caucasians, two Asians and one multiracial person represented. Participants received two doses of either the Pfizer-BioNTech BNT162b2 vaccine (n=8) or the Moderna mRNA-1273 vaccine (n=2). Post-COVID blood samples from convalescent patients were collected a median of around 100 days after diagnosis, with a range of roughly 35 to 161 days. Post-vaccine blood samples were obtained a median of about 70 days after the second vaccine dose, with a range of about 12 to 241 days. Overlapping spike peptide pools from SARS-CoV-2 and from the common cold coronaviruses HCoV-NL63, HCoV-OC43 and HCoV-229E were used as culture stimuli. As controls, cultures received a CEFX viral epitope pool (the positive control), an HIV-1 Nef peptide pool (the negative control), or no peptide at all. In about 11 COVID-19 convalescent patients and several infection-naive healthy vaccine recipients, the spike-specific CD4+ TCR repertoire before mRNA vaccination was compared with the repertoire after mRNA vaccination. Study-wide findings and limitations: The study included relatively few convalescent patients and did not analyze early timepoints after natural infection. Although the median number of SARS-CoV-2-reactive clonotypes went up from fewer than 25 after infection to around 39 after vaccination, the increase was not significant. Of the vaccine-specific clones in convalescent patients, 304 of 307, or nearly all, reacted only to SARS-CoV-2 spike and did not cross-react with common cold coronaviruses. In convalescent patients, a median around 89% of post-vaccine SARS-CoV-2-reactive clones were detected only after vaccination, suggesting vaccine-specific priming.

The treatment or condition label of this sample denotes: approximately nine-day PBMC culture with coronavirus spike peptide pools or control peptides (ViraFEST assay). The study used the ViraFEST assay, which expanded antigen-specific T cells with peptide pools and then identified expanded clonotypes by TCR sequencing. Positive SARS-CoV-2 PCR tests in the convalescent patients dated from March to December 2020, before Alpha, Beta and Delta variants emerged in the United States. Each well held approximately 2 million PBMCs cultured in IMDM containing approximately 5% human AB serum and 9 to 10 IU/ml IL-2, with about 10 ug/ml peptide pools added. On days 3 and 7, half of the culture medium was replaced with fresh IL-2-containing medium. After roughly nine days of culture, CD4+ T cells were isolated by negative selection using the EasySep CD4+ T cell isolation kit. PBMCs were separated from whole blood using Ficoll-Paque Plus gradient centrifugation and then either used fresh or cryopreserved at -140C. Triplicate wells were generally used for each culture condition.

Regarding this clonotype: It has no known antigen specificity. No per-base quality is available; no much larger clone lies one base away.

V and J are trimmed by 6 bases and 4 bases, and the gene matches miss 8 bases of the junction. Via the germline V gene, CDR1 is SNHLY and CDR2 FYNNEI. Its CDR3 holds 15 amino acids, cysteine through phenylalanine. CDR3 DNA only is kept here, 45 bases in frame from base 1. The library was obtained by PCR. DNA from cultured CD4+ T cells was subjected to TCR sequencing with the Oncomine TCR Beta short-read assay at the Johns Hopkins FTIC core. Genomic DNA was extracted from the cultured CD4+ T cells with the QIAamp micro DNA kit. Oncomine TCR Beta libraries made from cultured CD4+ T cells were pooled using unique dual indexes and sequenced on an Illumina iSeq 100. The study's processing was this. Non-productive sequences were removed, and CDR3s not starting with C, not ending with F or W, or shorter than 7 amino acids were discarded. Antigen-specific clonotypes were identified using the MANAFEST web application through comparison of peptide-stimulated wells with reference and other culture wells. Positive clones required FDR below 0.05, an odds ratio above 5, and productive frequency above 0.1% in at least two of three replicate wells. Cross-reactive clonotypes were defined as significantly expanded in both SARS-CoV-2 spike wells and at least one common cold coronavirus spike condition. Using R version 3.6.1, CDR3 homology was evaluated through Levenshtein distances (stringdist) along with unrooted phylogenetic trees (ape). TCRdb reran the public reads through fastp at Q25 and MiXCR, keeping productive beta chains. Records with the same CDR3 protein are collapsed into one entry carrying the most frequent genes and DNA. V and J calls and clone size were set by TCRdb, not the authors. Counted in this sample were 13,000 to 15,000 distinct CDR3 sequences; 53% of them appeared once. The ten most abundant clones make up under 5% of the sample.

This TCR was sampled from a human donor who had recovered from COVID-19. Source: CD4+ T cells from blood, cultured in vitro, taken before SARS-CoV-2 vaccination. The rearrangement combines TRBV2 with TRBJ2-3, with 9 central nucleotides matching TRBD2. The CDR3: CASSGLAGVPDTQYF. The nucleotide sequence is TGTGCCAGCAGCGGATTAGCGGGAGTCCCAGATACGCAGTATTTT. Extended through the reference TRBV2 and TRBJ2-3 proteins, this CDR3 yields the full variable domain: EPEVTQTPSHQVTQMGQEVILRCVPISNHLYFYWYRQILGQKVEFLVSFYNNEISEKSEIFDDQFSVERPDGSNFTLKIRSTKLEDSAMYFCASSGLAGVPDTQYFGPGTRLTVL.